This TCR beta chain was identified during a study of OX40 agonist ivuxolimab in advanced cancers. Across the study: Participants could have had prior anti-PD-1, anti-PD-L1 or anti-CTLA-4 therapy, and around 40% had some. Points from the study as a whole: Expanded clones belonging to CD8+ T cells outnumbered, on average, those of CD4+.

Worth noting for this clone: What it recognizes is unknown.

Measured with immunoSEQ multiplex PCR; TCRdb has only the in-frame clones, and not every one. Seen here are 50,000 to 65,000 clones, 80% to 90% observed once, and the top ten hold around 0.5%. The CDR3 covers 14 residues. Germline V gene sequence: CDR1 MDHEN, CDR2 SYDVKM. The V and J ends lost 3 bases and 5 bases respectively, with 14 bases between them. Autoimmune disease history or systemic immunosuppression disqualified patients. The sequence derives from an adult with an advanced solid tumor such as melanoma, head and neck, liver or kidney cancer. This specimen was CD4+ or CD8+ T cells sorted from blood, taken in a trial of the OX40 agonist ivuxolimab. V usage is TRBV28 and J usage is TRBJ2-7, with D unresolved. The CDR3 loop is CASSFTGLVNEQYF. CDR3 nucleotide sequence: TGTGCCAGCAGTTTCACCGGATTGGTCAACGAGCAGTACTTC.